These T cell receptor beta chains were read from a single sample in a study of blood T cell repertoires in COVID-19. TCRdb keeps only in-frame clones here, not all; method: immunoSEQ multiplex PCR. The sample holds more than 350,000 clones; roughly 90% are singletons and the top ten take under 4%. Specimen: peripheral blood. The receptors shown here come from a woman aged 30 to 39 with COVID-19, enrolled during active disease. Each CDR3 is given without its conserved first and last residue. D genes are given only for firm matches.

>TRBV2|TRBJ1-2|TRBD1
ASGAEGASGYT
>TRBV10-2|TRBJ1-3|NA
ASRGGTADSGNTIY
>TRBV3-1/TRBV3-2|TRBJ1-4|NA
ASSQESDSSTNEKLF
>TRBV20-1|TRBJ2-3|NA
SAGIDTQY
>TRBV7-8|TRBJ2-7|TRBD1
ASSPAGTGGLYEQY
>TRBV27|TRBJ1-2|TRBD1
ASSPDRGYGYT
>TRBV24-1|TRBJ2-5|NA
ATSSTTAIQETQY
>TRBV19|TRBJ2-1|TRBD1
ACDRGPSNEQF
>TRBV11-2|TRBJ1-2|TRBD1
ASSPSTGQGARGIS
>TRBV27|TRBJ2-3|TRBD2
ASTSGRLIDTQY
>TRBV18|TRBJ2-3|TRBD2
ASSTTSGDSTDTQY
>TRBV10-3|TRBJ1-2|NA
AISEGAGYT
>TRBV27|TRBJ2-4|TRBD1
ASATVGTAAHYIQY
>TRBV7-9|TRBJ2-1|TRBD2
ASSLALAGVGNEQF
>TRBV2|TRBJ2-4|TRBD2
ATHSGLENIQY
>TRBV5-1|TRBJ2-6|NA
ASSANSGTSGANVLT
>TRBV10-2|TRBJ2-4|TRBD2
ASSGEGIGIQY
>TRBV29-1|TRBJ2-1|NA
SVEPGEGYEQF
>TRBV19|TRBJ2-1|TRBD2
ASSQTSLANEQF
>TRBV14|TRBJ2-2|TRBD1
ASSQDIWTGGTGELF
>TRBV30|TRBJ2-1|TRBD2
AWSTRGRGHEQF
>TRBV3-1/TRBV3-2|TRBJ1-1|NA
ASSPRSLRLLSGVGVNTEAF
>TRBV28|TRBJ2-7|TRBD1
ASSLDRGRGSYEQY
>TRBV25-1|TRBJ1-1|NA
ASSQQLNTEAF
>TRBV29-1|TRBJ1-1|TRBD1
SAQPTGGNTEAF
>TRBV5-1|TRBJ2-1|NA
ASRLVANEQF
>TRBV6-1|TRBJ2-2|NA
ASSEARVAGELF
>TRBV10-3|TRBJ1-4|NA
AISEIWRTGDNEKLF
>TRBV16|TRBJ1-5|NA
ASSQFARNQPQH
>TRBV30|TRBJ1-4|NA
AWSVQVNEKLF
>TRBV5-4|TRBJ2-1|NA
ASSLYLPTYNEQF
>TRBV28|TRBJ1-5|NA
ASIGRREGQPQH
>TRBV2|TRBJ1-2|TRBD1
ASRDTGDGYT
>TRBV2|TRBJ1-5|NA
ASSVYSRAGQPQH
>TRBV11-1|TRBJ2-3|TRBD2
ASSRPGGGRSDTQY
>TRBV10-3|TRBJ2-1|TRBD2
AIRKTSGLVNEQF
>TRBV2|TRBJ2-1|TRBD2
ASSELGSGRSDEQF
>TRBV24-1|TRBJ1-2|TRBD1
ATSHGTDGGYT
>TRBV27|TRBJ2-5|TRBD1
ASSLSETGEETQY
>TRBV2|TRBJ2-4|TRBD1
ASSEDRAKNIQY
>TRBV27|TRBJ1-1|TRBD1
ASSSTSRQGAEAF
>TRBV4-2|TRBJ2-5|TRBD2
ASSQLSGGRGETQY
>TRBV5-1|TRBJ1-6|TRBD1
ASSLTGGRYNSPLH
>TRBV6-2/TRBV6-3|TRBJ1-2|NA
ASSFKGIDGYT
>TRBV6-5|TRBJ1-1|NA
ASSYSSGEAF